This is a list of T cell receptor beta chains from one sample in a study of shared clonotypes between healthy human individuals. Produced via immunoSEQ multiplex PCR; TCRdb's table is partial and in-frame only. The sample lists about 670,000 clones, less than 80% occurring once. Specimen: memory CD4+ T cells sorted from blood. The source of these receptors is a woman in her twenties or thirties in good health. Each CDR3 is given with its conserved first and last residue. A D gene is named only where the DNA matches it firmly. Size is omitted from some rows. Given values are once, few, many or a class for expanded clones.

J gene | V gene | CDR3 length | clone size | D gene | CDR3 protein | CDR3 DNA
TRBJ2-1 | TRBV7-8 | 15 | - | - | CASQTASSSYNEQFF | TGTGCCAGCCAAACGGCTAGCAGCTCCTACAATGAGCAGTTCTTC
TRBJ2-7 | TRBV28 | 14 | - | TRBD2 | CASSSGTSRYEQYF | TGTGCCAGCAGTTCCGGGACTAGCCGCTACGAGCAGTACTTC
TRBJ2-7 | TRBV4-1 | 16 | - | TRBD1 | CASSQGGGQGIHEQYF | TGCGCCAGCAGCCAAGGGGGGGGACAGGGGATCCACGAGCAGTACTTC
TRBJ2-1 | TRBV6-1 | 11 | - | - | CASSDAQEQFF | TGTGCCAGCAGTGACGCCCAAGAGCAGTTCTTC
TRBJ2-7 | TRBV5-1 | 15 | - | - | CASSPGDRDTSEQYF | TGCGCCAGCAGCCCGGGGGACCGGGACACTTCCGAGCAGTACTTC
TRBJ1-1 | TRBV5-4 | 16 | - | - | CASSLSGFGMNTEAFF | TGTGCCAGCAGCTTGTCAGGGTTCGGAATGAACACTGAAGCTTTCTTT
TRBJ2-1 | TRBV19 | 16 | - | TRBD1 | CASSKLGQGPYNEQFF | TGTGCCAGTAGTAAATTGGGACAGGGTCCCTACAATGAGCAGTTCTTC
TRBJ2-1 | TRBV9 | 14 | once | - | CASSYSTRNNEQFF | TGTGCCAGCAGTTACAGCACTCGGAACAATGAGCAGTTCTTC
TRBJ2-5 | TRBV5-6 | 16 | - | TRBD2 | CASSLTILAEEETQYF | TGTGCCAGCAGCTTGACCATACTAGCGGAGGAAGAGACCCAGTACTTC
TRBJ2-5 | TRBV5-8 | 12 | - | - | CASSDRTETQYF | TGTGCCAGCAGCGACAGGACGGAGACCCAGTACTTC
TRBJ1-3 | TRBV7-8 | 15 | - | - | CASSPDGLSGNTIYF | TGTGCCAGCAGCCCGGACGGCCTCTCTGGAAACACCATATATTTT
TRBJ2-2 | TRBV4-2 | 15 | once | - | CASSQDQTFTGELFF | TGTGCCAGCAGCCAAGATCAAACTTTCACCGGGGAGCTGTTTTTT
TRBJ1-1 | TRBV7-9 | 15 | few | TRBD1 | CASSLGTGGNPEAFF | TGTGCCAGCAGCTTAGGAACAGGGGGTAACCCTGAAGCTTTCTTT
TRBJ1-3 | TRBV29-1 | 13 | - | - | CSVVGGSGNTIYF | TGCAGCGTTGTAGGGGGGTCTGGAAACACCATATATTTT
TRBJ1-2 | TRBV6-1 | 12 | few | TRBD1 | CATQGDGYGYTF | TGTGCCACCCAGGGGGACGGCTATGGCTACACCTTC
TRBJ2-1 | TRBV14 | 16 | - | TRBD2 | CASSQDPGGSYNEQFF | TGTGCCAGCAGCCAAGACCCGGGAGGCTCCTACAATGAGCAGTTCTTC
TRBJ2-1 | TRBV29-1 | 15 | - | TRBD1 | CSAQSPDREFNEQFF | TGCAGCGCACAGAGCCCGGACAGGGAATTCAATGAGCAGTTCTTC
TRBJ2-5 | TRBV28 | 13 | - | - | CASSGPGGETQYF | TGTGCCAGCAGTGGACCTGGGGGGGAGACCCAGTACTTC
TRBJ1-5 | TRBV6-6 | 14 | - | - | CASTGPKGGQPQHF | TGTGCCAGCACCGGCCCTAAGGGAGGTCAGCCCCAGCATTTT
TRBJ1-2 | TRBV6-5 | 14 | few | - | CASSYSGINYGYTF | TGTGCCAGCAGTTACTCAGGGATCAACTATGGCTACACCTTC
TRBJ2-5 | TRBV18 | 15 | - | TRBD1 | CASSNRQGRQETQYF | TGTGCCAGCTCCAATCGACAGGGTAGGCAAGAGACCCAGTACTTC
TRBJ2-3 | TRBV6-6 | 11 | - | - | CASWGGDTQYF | TGTGCCAGCTGGGGAGGAGATACGCAGTATTTT
TRBJ2-7 | TRBV5-5 | 15 | - | - | CASSPQQGISYEQYF | TGTGCCAGCAGCCCCCAACAGGGAATCTCCTACGAGCAGTACTTC
TRBJ2-2 | TRBV25-1 | 16 | - | TRBD2 | CASSESQREGTGELFF | TGTGCCAGCAGTGAATCCCAGCGGGAAGGTACCGGGGAGCTGTTTTTT
TRBJ2-1 | TRBV7-9 | 15 | few | - | CASSLVLAGGDEQFF | TGTGCCAGCAGCTTAGTATTGGCCGGGGGCGATGAGCAGTTCTTC
TRBJ2-7 | TRBV2 | 13 | - | - | CASSEDRTYEQYF | TGTGCCAGCAGTGAAGACCGGACCTACGAGCAGTACTTC
TRBJ2-4 | TRBV28 | 15 | - | TRBD1 | CATRGGAVAKNIQYF | TGTGCCACCAGAGGGGGCGCGGTAGCCAAAAACATTCAGTACTTC
TRBJ2-3 | TRBV7-2 | 14 | - | TRBD1 | CASSLDRDTDTQYF | TGTGCCAGCAGCTTGGACAGGGACACAGATACGCAGTATTTT
TRBJ1-1 | TRBV14 | 11 | - | - | CASSQASEAFF | TGTGCCAGCAGCCAGGCAAGTGAAGCTTTCTTT
TRBJ1-1 | TRBV5-4 | 14 | - | - | CASSLAGGNTEAFF | TGTGCCAGCAGCTTGGCCGGGGGGAACACTGAAGCTTTCTTT
TRBJ1-1 | TRBV5-8 | 15 | - | - | CASRLAGGGTTEAFF | TGTGCCAGCAGGCTGGCGGGCGGAGGGACCACTGAAGCTTTCTTT
TRBJ2-3 | TRBV10-3 | 16 | - | TRBD2 | CAISESRSGSPDTQYF | TGTGCCATCAGTGAGTCCCGAAGCGGGAGCCCAGATACGCAGTATTTT